This TCR beta chain was profiled in a study of blood T cell repertoires in COVID-19 (dated by TCRdb to 2019 to 2021). Concerning the study at large: Samples covering the acute and convalescent phases of COVID-19 were provided by collaborators in the United States, Italy and Spain. A de-identified subject ID, COVID-19 status, age in years and sex were almost always included in the sample metadata. The repertoires were made available in a free public database intended to serve as a resource for research on the immune response to SARS-CoV-2. The material from the prospective study consisted of cDNA or gDNA derived from T cells, B-cell-depleted T cells, or PBMCs. Samples came from the ongoing ImmuneRACE study (first 160 participants) plus 1,254 subjects from 6 global collaborators. Subjects who had been exposed to COVID-19, were actively infected with it, or had recovered from it provided the deeply sampled blood TCRbeta repertoires that made up the dataset. Where HLA class I and class II types were available, the types were taken from metadata supplied by the sample provider, not from assay-based typing.

The paper as a whole reports these results and caveats: How much clinical and demographic metadata was included differed by source and by participant, and the metadata was provided uncurated.

Note on this clone: No antigen is known for it. Per-base quality was not reported, and no clone a single base away is much larger than it.

Participants in the prospective study were enrolled through a virtual design, were aged roughly 18 to 90 years, and lived in 20 to 30 United States geographic areas. To assign participants to cohorts, the prospective study relied on clinical history that participants themselves reported in a screening survey and a study questionnaire. Recovered participants in ImmuneRACE Cohort 3 were defined by two consecutive negative NP/OP PCR tests, clearance by a healthcare professional, or resolution of symptoms. Mobile phlebotomists in the prospective study collected whole blood, serum and a nasopharyngeal or oropharyngeal swab from every participant. Prospective study participants could optionally give additional blood draws and questionnaires over an approximately two-month period. Blood samples from the prospective study were shipped frozen or at room temperature prior to DNA extraction. TCRbeta CDR3 regions were amplified from genomic DNA by means of the immunoSEQ Assay, a bias-controlled multiplex PCR. The original methods were these. Within the assay, amplification of reference gene primers was used to estimate how many nucleated cells each sample contained. Sequence reads were collapsed and filtered to measure the absolute abundance of every unique TCRbeta CDR3 rearrangement. For each sample, productive Simpson clonality was calculated by taking the square root of Simpson's diversity index across productive rearrangements. The immuneACCESS repertoire file appears here via TCRdb, limited to in-frame rearrangements. These files lack a portion of the clones; in checked studies, under half of the deficit traces to unresolved V genes, and the cause of the others is not known. The V and J calls and clone size were taken over from that table, and D and trimming were inferred from the DNA. The sample includes 150,000 or so clones, with over 65% observed a single time. 4.4% of the sample goes to the ten largest clones.

Trimmed from V: 1 base; trimmed from J: 3 bases; junction bases lacking a gene match: 4. The CDR3 runs 15 residues from the cysteine to the phenylalanine. This entry keeps only the CDR3 DNA: 45 bases, framed from base 1. CDR1 and CDR2 are read off the germline V gene (reference sequence) as GTSNPN and SVGIG. Here the chain combines TRBV30 and TRBJ1-5, with 9 middle bases fitting TRBD1. Sequenced sample: PBMCs or T cells enriched from blood (not recorded which). This TCR derives from a woman between 50 and 59 years old who had recovered from COVID-19. The CDR3 region: CAWSADRGNNQPQHF. The nucleotides are TGTGCCTGGAGTGCGGACAGGGGAAACAATCAGCCCCAGCATTTT.